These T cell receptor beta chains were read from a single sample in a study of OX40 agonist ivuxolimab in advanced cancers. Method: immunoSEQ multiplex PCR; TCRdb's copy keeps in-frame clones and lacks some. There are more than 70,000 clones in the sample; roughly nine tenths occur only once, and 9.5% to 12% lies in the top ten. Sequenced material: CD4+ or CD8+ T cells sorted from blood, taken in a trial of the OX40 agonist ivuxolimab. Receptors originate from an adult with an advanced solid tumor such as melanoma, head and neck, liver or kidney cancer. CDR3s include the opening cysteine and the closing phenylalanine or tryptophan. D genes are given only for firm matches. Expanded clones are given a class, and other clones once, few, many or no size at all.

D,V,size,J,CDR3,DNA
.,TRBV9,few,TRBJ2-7,CASSVQGLPYEQYF,TGTGCCAGCAGCGTACAGGGACTTCCCTACGAGCAGTACTTC
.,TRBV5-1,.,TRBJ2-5,CASREIETQYF,TGCGCCAGCAGGGAAATAGAGACCCAGTACTTC
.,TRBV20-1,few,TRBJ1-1,CSAQRRSEAFF,TGCAGTGCTCAGAGACGGAGTGAAGCTTTCTTT
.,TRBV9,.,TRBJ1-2,CASSARGGSNYGYTF,TGTGCCAGCAGCGCGAGAGGGGGTTCTAACTATGGCTACACCTTC
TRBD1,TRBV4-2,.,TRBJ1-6,CASSQDTNRGNSPLHF,TGTGCCAGCAGCCAAGATACTAACAGGGGTAATTCACCCCTCCACTTT
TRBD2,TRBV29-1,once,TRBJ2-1,CSVDVGSLAGYNEQFF,TGCAGCGTTGATGTAGGAAGTCTAGCGGGTTACAATGAGCAGTTCTTC
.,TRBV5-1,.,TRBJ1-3,CASSLGGTTGNTIYF,TGCGCCAGCAGCTTGGGAGGAACCACTGGAAACACCATATATTTT
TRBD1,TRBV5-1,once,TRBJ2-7,CASSIDRVVYEQYF,TGCGCCAGCAGCATTGACAGGGTGGTTTACGAGCAGTACTTC
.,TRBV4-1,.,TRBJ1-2,CASSQGGRVGGYTF,TGCGCCAGCAGCCAAGGAGGCAGGGTTGGCGGCTACACCTTC
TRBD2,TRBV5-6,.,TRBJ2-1,CASSPDSGRAPGEQFF,TGTGCCAGCAGCCCGGATAGCGGGAGGGCCCCCGGTGAGCAGTTCTTC
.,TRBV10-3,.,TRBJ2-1,CAISELGRSSYNEQFF,TGTGCCATCAGTGAACTCGGCAGGAGCTCCTACAATGAGCAGTTCTTC
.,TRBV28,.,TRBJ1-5,CASSLRQRRQPQHF,TGTGCCAGCAGTTTAAGACAGCGCCGTCAGCCCCAGCATTTT
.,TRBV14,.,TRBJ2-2,CASSQDAPWGRDTGELFF,TGTGCCAGCAGCCAAGACGCCCCGTGGGGCAGGGACACCGGGGAGCTGTTTTTT
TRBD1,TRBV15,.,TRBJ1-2,CATSRARQGGGYGYTF,TGTGCCACCAGCAGAGCCCGACAGGGGGGGGGCTATGGCTACACCTTC
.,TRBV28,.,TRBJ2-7,CASSKPTGREQYF,TGTGCCAGCAGTAAACCGACAGGTCGCGAGCAGTACTTC
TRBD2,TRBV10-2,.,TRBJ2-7,CASFSGLSYEQYF,TGCGCCAGCTTTAGCGGGCTTTCCTACGAGCAGTACTTC
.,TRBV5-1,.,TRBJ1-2,CASSFGQNYGYTF,TGCGCCAGCAGCTTCGGACAAAACTATGGCTACACCTTC
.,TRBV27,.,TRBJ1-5,CASSLGIGQPQHF,TGTGCCAGCAGTTTAGGGATTGGACAGCCCCAGCATTTT
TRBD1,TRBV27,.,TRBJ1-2,CASSPGQGDGYTF,TGTGCCAGCAGTCCAGGACAGGGGGATGGCTACACCTTC
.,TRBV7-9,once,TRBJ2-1,CASSGETRPNEQFF,TGTGCCAGCAGCGGGGAGACTAGGCCCAATGAGCAGTTCTTC
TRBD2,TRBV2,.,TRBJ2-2,CASRGLADPNTGELFF,TGTGCCAGCAGGGGACTAGCGGACCCGAACACCGGGGAGCTGTTTTTT
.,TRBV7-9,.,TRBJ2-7,CASSFRTYEQYF,TGTGCCAGCAGCTTCCGCACATACGAGCAGTACTTC
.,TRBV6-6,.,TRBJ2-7,CASRLARNYEQYF,TGTGCCAGCCGTCTGGCCCGAAACTACGAGCAGTACTTC
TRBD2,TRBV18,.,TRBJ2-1,CASSPPGSGRAHNEQFF,TGTGCCAGCTCACCACCCGGGAGCGGGAGGGCTCACAATGAGCAGTTCTTC
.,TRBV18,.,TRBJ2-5,CASSPPSVGGETQYF,TGTGCCAGCTCACCACCGAGTGTGGGGGGAGAGACCCAGTACTTC
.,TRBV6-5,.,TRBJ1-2,CASSYQGSGYGYTF,TGTGCCAGCAGTTACCAGGGGTCCGGCTATGGCTACACCTTC
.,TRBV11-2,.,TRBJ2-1,CASSLSPGYSYNEQFF,TGTGCCAGCAGCTTATCCCCGGGATACTCCTACAATGAGCAGTTCTTC
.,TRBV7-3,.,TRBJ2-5,CASSQNGHGQETQYF,TGTGCCAGCAGTCAAAACGGCCACGGCCAAGAGACCCAGTACTTC
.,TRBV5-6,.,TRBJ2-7,CASSPRGGQYF,TGTGCCAGCAGCCCGAGGGGGGGGCAGTACTTC
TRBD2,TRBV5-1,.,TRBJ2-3,CASSLGGGTTDTQYF,TGCGCCAGCAGCTTGGGCGGGGGGACCACAGATACGCAGTATTTT
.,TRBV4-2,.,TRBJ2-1,CASSQDPWAPQNDEQFF,TGTGCCAGCAGCCAAGACCCCTGGGCCCCTCAGAACGATGAGCAGTTCTTC
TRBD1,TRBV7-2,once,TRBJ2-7,CASSLSGQGSYEQYF,TGTGCCAGCAGCTTATCGGGACAGGGCTCCTACGAGCAGTACTTC
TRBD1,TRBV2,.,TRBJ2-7,CASAEGATVYEQYF,TGTGCCAGCGCCGAGGGGGCGACAGTCTACGAGCAGTACTTC
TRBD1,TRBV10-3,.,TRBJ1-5,CAISGTGGNQPQHF,TGTGCCATCAGTGGGACAGGGGGCAATCAGCCCCAGCATTTT
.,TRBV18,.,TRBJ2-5,CASSVRGGLYETQYF,TGTGCCAGCTCCGTAAGGGGGGGTCTATATGAGACCCAGTACTTC
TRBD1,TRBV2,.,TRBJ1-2,CASRWTGHGYTF,TGTGCCAGCAGATGGACAGGGCATGGCTACACCTTC
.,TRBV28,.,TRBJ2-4,CASSFHDRAKNIQYF,TGTGCCAGCAGTTTTCACGACCGAGCCAAAAACATTCAGTACTTC
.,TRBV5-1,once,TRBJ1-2,CASSFSPSTPEKYGYTF,TGCGCCAGCAGCTTTAGCCCGTCTACACCCGAAAAGTATGGCTACACCTTC
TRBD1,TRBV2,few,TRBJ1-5,CASRGTGSQPQHF,TGTGCCAGCAGGGGGACAGGGTCTCAGCCCCAGCATTTT
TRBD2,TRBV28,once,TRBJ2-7,CASQGLGGREQYF,TGTGCCAGCCAGGGACTAGGAGGGCGCGAGCAGTACTTC
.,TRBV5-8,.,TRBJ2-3,CASSLWGSGADTQYF,TGTGCCAGCAGCCTGTGGGGGTCGGGTGCAGATACGCAGTATTTT
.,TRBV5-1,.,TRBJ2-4,CASTPFGQGSQNIQYF,TGCGCCAGCACACCTTTCGGGCAGGGCAGCCAAAACATTCAGTACTTC
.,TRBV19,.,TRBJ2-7,CASRFRGSYEQYF,TGTGCCAGTAGGTTCAGGGGTAGTTACGAGCAGTACTTC
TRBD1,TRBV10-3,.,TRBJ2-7,CAISPGQAVHEQYF,TGTGCCATCAGCCCGGGACAGGCTGTGCACGAGCAGTACTTC